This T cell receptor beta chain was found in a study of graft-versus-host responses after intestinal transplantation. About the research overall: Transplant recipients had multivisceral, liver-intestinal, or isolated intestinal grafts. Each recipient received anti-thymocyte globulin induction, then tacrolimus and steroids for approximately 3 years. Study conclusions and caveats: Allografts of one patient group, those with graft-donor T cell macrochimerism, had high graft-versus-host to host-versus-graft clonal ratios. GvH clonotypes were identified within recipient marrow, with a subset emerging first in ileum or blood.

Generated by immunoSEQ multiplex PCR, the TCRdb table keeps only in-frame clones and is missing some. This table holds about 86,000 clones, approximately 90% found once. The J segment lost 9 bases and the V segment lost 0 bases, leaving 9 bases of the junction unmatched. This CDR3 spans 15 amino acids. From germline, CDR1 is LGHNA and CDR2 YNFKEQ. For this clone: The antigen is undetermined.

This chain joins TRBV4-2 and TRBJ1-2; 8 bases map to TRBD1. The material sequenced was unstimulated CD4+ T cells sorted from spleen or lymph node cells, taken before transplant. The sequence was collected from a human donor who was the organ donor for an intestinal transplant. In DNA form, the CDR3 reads TGTGCCAGCAGCCAAGACTTGAGGCAGGGGGCGAGCTACACCTTC. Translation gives CASSQDLRQGASYTF.